This TCR beta chain was observed in a study of cytomegalovirus exposure and HLA in healthy donors. Findings of the study overall: As confirmed in vitro, three CMV-associated chains were specific for CMV antigens. Diagnosis of cytomegalovirus status made by the classifier reportedly showed high specificity and sensitivity. First-cohort TCR clusters tended to co-occur in the 130 or so validation repertoires, a later analysis found.

Sequencing used immunoSEQ multiplex PCR; TCRdb keeps in-frame clones, though not all of them. The profile covers about 98,000 clones, with roughly 84% appearing a single time and 6.3% taken by the ten largest. Trimming removed 1 base at V and 6 bases at J, with 9 bases between. Per germline, CDR1 SGHRS and CDR2 YFSETQ. This CDR3 comprises 13 residues. Concerning this clone itself: Its antigen is unknown.

Specimen: PBMCs. The sequence was obtained from a young man in good health and CMV-seropositive. The chain combines TRBV5-1 with TRBJ2-3; no clear D. CDR3 DNA sequence: TGCGCCAGCAGCTTGTCCCGAACTGATACGCAGTATTTT. It translates to CASSLSRTDTQYF. The whole variable domain, remainder taken from reference TRBV5-1 and TRBJ2-3, is KAGVTQTPRYLIKTRGQQVTLSCSPISGHRSVSWYQQTPGQGLQFLFEYFSETQRNKGNFPGRFSGRQFSNSRSEMNVSTLELGDSALYLCASSLSRTDTQYFGPGTRLTVL.